This TCR beta chain originates from a study of blood T cell repertoires in COVID-19. Everyone who took part was roughly 18 to 90 years old, and they came from 24 US areas. Participant-reported clinical history was the basis for cohort assignment. Two consecutive negative NP/OP PCR tests, clearance, or resolved symptoms defined Cohort 3 recovery. This clone was detected only once. Source study methods: Researchers report that nucleated cell counts were estimated from reference gene primer amplification. TCRdb's copy holds only in-frame clones and misses some; the assay was immunoSEQ multiplex PCR. D and trimming come from the DNA, and the V and J calls and clone size come from that table. Of 170,000 or so clones listed, 87% are singletons. The TCR comes from a woman in her fifties or sixties who had recovered from COVID-19. Specimen: PBMCs or T cells enriched from blood (not recorded which).

DNA of the CDR3: TGTGCCAGCAGTTTGGCTAGCGGGATTCGAACCGGGGAGCTGTTTTTT. Translating gives CASSLASGIRTGELFF. The chain is built from TRBV27 and TRBJ2-2; TRBD2 matches 9 bases. The CDR3 spans 16 residues. Germline V gene data show CDR1 as MNHEY and CDR2 as SMNVEV (reference sequence). Losses at the gene ends were 3 bases for V and 5 bases for J; bases not matched to a gene: 7.